These 2 T cell receptor beta chains originate from one sample sequenced in a study of cytomegalovirus exposure and HLA in healthy donors. Both 60 Vbeta primers and 13 Jbeta primers went into the PCR. Generated by immunoSEQ multiplex PCR, the TCRdb table keeps only in-frame clones and is missing some. Of under 150,000 clones in the sample, around 80% were seen once. Sequenced input: PBMCs. Receptors originate from a man younger than 40 in good health and CMV-seronegative.

J is TRBJ2-7 and V is TRBV6-5, with 9 bases lining up with TRBD1. Germline lookup yields CDR1 MNHEY and CDR2 SVGAGI. Losses at the gene ends were 4 bases for V and 6 bases for J; bases not matched to a gene: 10. The CDR3 is made up of 15 amino acids. The chain's CDR3 is CASSFTGGAGAEQYF. As DNA, the CDR3 is TGTGCCAGCAGTTTTACAGGGGGCGCGGGGGCCGAGCAGTACTTC.

The chain carries TRBV7-2 and TRBJ2-1, with 10 bases fitting TRBD2. V was pared by 1 base and J by 9 bases, with 6 bases of the junction left unmatched. Germline CDR1 reads SGHTA; CDR2 reads FQGNSA. The CDR3 has 15 residues. The CDR3 bases are TGTGCCAGCAGCTTAGTAGCTAGCGGGAGAACTGAGCAGTTCTTC. This sequence encodes CASSLVASGRTEQFF.